Shown below are 8 T cell receptor beta chains from a single sample sequenced in a study of T cell repertoires in cytomegalovirus infection. TCRdb redid the calling of the reads with MiXCR, one entry per CDR3 protein. The profile shows roughly 310,000 distinct CDR3 sequences, 29% of them singletons. No antigens are known for them. Sample: cultured PBMCs, taken from culture after CMV antigen stimulation. The receptors stem from a human donor in good health (CMV status not recorded). Some clones in this sample may be carry-over from other donors' samples.

A note on this clonotype: Because the CDR3 is missing its conserved closing phenylalanine or tryptophan, this is likely a read error. The chain recombines TRBV7-2 with TRBJ1-2; D is unresolved. The CDR3 totals 11 residues. V was cut by 6 bases and J by 8 bases, with 10 bases left in between. Germline CDR1 and CDR2: SGHTA and FQGNSA. CDR3 in amino acids: CASRSEVGYTL. The CDR3 region has the DNA TGTGCCAGCAGGTCTGAGGTCGGCTACACCTTA.

This clonotype was found a few times. This chain links TRBV2 with TRBJ1-3; D ambiguous. Trimming took 2 bases from V and 4 from J, leaving 9 bases between them. This CDR3 contains 14 residues. Germline assignment: CDR1 SNHLY and CDR2 FYNNEI. CDR3 bases: TGTGCCAGCAGTGAAATGGGAGACGGAAACACCATATATTTT. Translated, it gives CASSEMGDGNTIYF.

CDR3: CASSPRGSGGGEQFF. DNA of the CDR3: TGTGCCAGCAGTCCCCGGGGTAGCGGGGGAGGAGAGCAGTTCTTC. V usage is TRBV28 and J usage is TRBJ2-1; 9 positions agree with TRBD2. The V gene end was trimmed by 5 bases and the J gene end by 10 bases; junction bases not matched to a gene: 12. CDR3 length equals 15 residues. Germline V gives CDR1 MDHEN, CDR2 SYDVKM.

A single count supports this clonotype. This chain uses TRBV19 with TRBJ2-6, with D uncertain. Germline-derived CDR1 and CDR2 are LNHDA and SQIVND (reference sequence). CDR3 size: 16 residues. Trimming took off 3 bases at V and 0 bases at J, with 9 bases between the two ends. The CDR3 coding sequence is TGTGCCAGTAGTATCTCCGGAACCTCTGGGGCCAACGTCCTGACTTTC. Its translation is CASSISGTSGANVLTF.

This clonotype was counted ten times or more. V and J are TRBV7-8 and TRBJ2-2; 10 nucleotides line up with TRBD2. Germline values: CDR1 SGHVS, CDR2 FQNEAQ. With 5 bases clipped from V and 1 base from J, the junction kept 4 bases outside the gene matches. The CDR3 covers 16 residues. CDR3 DNA sequence: TGTGCCAGCAGCCCCGGACTAGCGGTGAACACCGGGGAGCTGTTTTTT. Residues: CASSPGLAVNTGELFF.

This clonotype came up a few times. The junction departs from the called germline gene at one end, perhaps through a read error. The V gene is TRBV5-3, the J gene TRBJ1-3; D not certain. TRBV5-3 is an open reading frame whose function is uncertain. The CDR3 is made up of 15 amino acids. CDR3 sequence: CASSFLEYSGNTIYF. DNA for the CDR3: TGTGCCAGCAGCTTCTTAGAGTACTCTGGAAACACCATATATTTT.

There are many counts of this clonotype. The genes are TRBV7-8 and TRBJ2-6; D may be TRBD1 (6 bases). The germline V and J ends were trimmed by 3 bases and 0 bases, with 9 bases remaining between them. Germline assignment: CDR1 SGHVS and CDR2 FQNEAQ. The CDR3 loop spans 16 amino acids. The CDR3 region has the DNA TGTGCCAGCAGCTTTGGGACATTCTCTGGGGCCAACGTCCTGACTTTC. Translation: CASSFGTFSGANVLTF.

This chain links TRBV5-1 with TRBJ2-3; the match to TRBD2 covers 10 bases. This CDR3 spans 18 amino acids. V lost 4 bases and J lost 2; bases outside the gene matches: 13. CDR1 is SGHRS, CDR2 YFSETQ, per germline. The DNA for the CDR3 is TGCGCCAGCAGCCCAGCTGCCTTGCTAGCGGGGGTCACAGATACGCAGTATTTT. Translated: CASSPAALLAGVTDTQYF.